Following are 14 T cell receptor beta chains from one sample sequenced in a study of blood T cell repertoires in COVID-19. Here immunoSEQ multiplex PCR was the method, and the copy in TCRdb shows in-frame clones only, minus some. The table shows under 200,000 clones, with 86% occurring only once. The specimen was peripheral blood. These TCRs come from an older woman with COVID-19, enrolled during active disease.

This clone was recorded once. The genes are TRBV3-1 (or the pseudogene TRBV3-2) and TRBJ1-3, with a tentative D call TRBD1 (6 bases). Between the trimmed V and J ends, which lost 4 bases and 0 bases, there was a span of 10 bases. This CDR3 spans 15 amino acids. CDR1 and CDR2 from the germline V gene are LGHDT and YNNKEL (reference sequence). CDR3 region: CASSLTGSSGNTIYF. The CDR3 region has the DNA TGTGCCAGCAGCCTAACAGGGAGCTCTGGAAACACCATATATTTT.

V and J are TRBV10-1 and TRBJ2-7; 8 bases align to TRBD1. The V gene end was trimmed by 8 bases and the J gene end by 4 bases; junction bases not matched to a gene: 10. CDR1 and CDR2 from the germline V gene are WNHNN and SYGVQD (reference sequence). This CDR3 has 14 residues. The CDR3 nucleotides are TGCGCCAGCTCCCAGGGGGCCATTGGATACGAGCAGTACTTC. This sequence encodes CASSQGAIGYEQYF.

J is TRBJ2-7 and V is TRBV5-1, with 10 bases that match TRBD1. Germline V gene sequence: CDR1 SGHRS, CDR2 YFSETQ. The V gene end was trimmed by 4 bases and the J gene end by 3 bases; junction bases not matched to a gene: 19. This CDR3 contains 19 residues. CDR3 nucleotide sequence: TGCGCCAGCAGCCCACTAATTTTGACAGGGGGCGGGGGATTCTACGAGCAGTACTTC. Translating it yields CASSPLILTGGGGFYEQYF. The full variable domain, completed using reference TRBV5-1 and TRBJ2-7, is KAGVTQTPRYLIKTRGQQVTLSCSPISGHRSVSWYQQTPGQGLQFLFEYFSETQRNKGNFPGRFSGRQFSNSRSEMNVSTLELGDSALYLCASSPLILTGGGGFYEQYFGPGTRLTVT.

The chain employs TRBV4-1 and TRBJ1-1; 9 nucleotides agree with TRBD1. The CDR3 contains 17 residues. V trimming: 0 bases; J trimming: 5 bases; junction bases outside the gene matches: 10. Germline CDR1 reads MGHRA; CDR2 reads YSYEKL. The CDR3 sequence: CASSQDPDRGGSTEAFF. The CDR3 DNA reads as TGCGCCAGCAGCCAAGATCCCGACAGGGGGGGTAGTACTGAAGCTTTCTTT.

The rearrangement joins TRBV28 to TRBJ2-1; TRBD2 matches 10 bases. Germline loops: CDR1 MDHEN, CDR2 SYDVKM. The ends lost 7 bases at V and 4 bases at J; junction bases unmatched: 7. The CDR3 is made up of 15 amino acids. The CDR3 nucleotides are TGTGCCAGCACCCCCAGCGGGAGGGTTTACAATGAGCAGTTCTTC. It encodes CASTPSGRVYNEQFF.

This clone appeared many times. The chain couples TRBV28 to TRBJ2-5, with D uncertain. This CDR3 comprises 12 residues. The germline gives CDR1 MDHEN, CDR2 SYDVKM. Trimming took off 6 bases at V and 5 bases at J, with 10 bases between the two ends. CDR3 bases: TGTGCCAGCAGCCCTTTGTTGGAGACCCAGTACTTC. Translation: CASSPLLETQYF.

The V and J genes are TRBV12-3 or TRBV12-4 and TRBJ1-3, with a weak D call TRBD1 (5 bases). V lost 5 bases to trimming and J lost 8 bases, with 10 bases between them. The CDR3 is made up of 12 amino acids. The DNA of the CDR3 is TGTGCCAGCAGTCCTTGGGGGGACACCATATATTTT. It is translated as CASSPWGDTIYF.

The chain carries TRBV19 and TRBJ2-7; TRBD2 matches at 7 bases. The CDR3 is made up of 15 amino acids. Per the germline V gene, CDR1 is LNHDA and CDR2 is SQIVND (reference sequence). V gave up 3 bases and J gave up 0 bases; unmatched junction bases: 5. In nucleotides, the CDR3 is TGTGCCAGTAGTATTGGACTAGTATCCTCCTACGAGCAGTACTTC. It translates to CASSIGLVSSYEQYF.

The V gene is TRBV24-1, the J gene TRBJ1-5; 8 nucleotides match TRBD1. V lost 3 bases and J lost 7; bases outside the gene matches: 7. The CDR3 has 15 residues. Germline V gene lookup returns CDR1 KGHDR and CDR2 SFDVKD. CDR3 in amino acids: CATSDPGQGRQPQHF. The DNA for the CDR3 is TGTGCCACCAGTGATCCCGGACAGGGAAGACAGCCCCAGCATTTT.

The V and J genes are TRBV11-3 and TRBJ1-1; 7 bases match TRBD1. V lost 5 bases and J lost 2; bases outside the gene matches: 11. The CDR3 runs 16 residues. Germline V gene lookup returns CDR1 SGHNT and CDR2 YENEEA. The CDR3 DNA reads as TGTGCCAGCAGCCGAACTCCTACAGGGGTAAACACTGAAGCTTTCTTT. It translates to CASSRTPTGVNTEAFF.

This chain connects TRBV27 to TRBJ2-1; 12 bases align to TRBD2. This CDR3 is 17 amino acids long. The V gene's germline CDR1 is MNHEY and CDR2 SMNVEV (reference sequence). V dropped 5 bases and J dropped 0; count of bases not matched to a gene: 5. The CDR3 DNA reads as TGTGCCAGCAGTACACGGACTAGCGGGGTCTCCTACAATGAGCAGTTCTTC. Translated, it gives CASSTRTSGVSYNEQFF.

The chain carries TRBV9 and TRBJ2-7; 10 nucleotides align to TRBD2. The V gene end was trimmed by 0 bases and the J gene end by 4 bases; junction bases not matched to a gene: 4. CDR1 is SGDLS, CDR2 YYNGEE, per germline. The CDR3 totals 15 residues. CDR3 in amino acids: CASSVGLAGLYEQYF. The CDR3 DNA reads TGTGCCAGCAGCGTAGGACTAGCGGGTCTATACGAGCAGTACTTC. The entire variable domain, with the rest obtained from reference TRBV9 and TRBJ2-7, is as follows: DSGVTQTPKHLITATGQRVTLRCSPRSGDLSVYWYQQSLDQGLQFLIQYYNGEERAKGNILERFSAQQFPDLHSELNLSSLELGDSALYFCASSVGLAGLYEQYFGPGTRLTVT.

V gene TRBV19 combines with J gene TRBJ1-3; D uncertain. CDR1 is LNHDA, CDR2 SQIVND, per germline (reference sequence). Trimming took 5 bases from V and 2 from J, leaving 16 bases between them. The CDR3 is 16 amino acids. This CDR3 is CASSSLSQITGNTIYF. DNA of the CDR3: TGTGCCAGTAGTTCGTTATCCCAGATAACTGGAAACACCATATATTTT.

This chain uses TRBV6-1 with TRBJ1-2, with D possibly matching TRBD1 (5 bases). Trimming removed 1 base at V and 4 bases at J, with 10 bases between. Germline V lookup: CDR1 MNHNS, CDR2 SASEGT. This CDR3 has 14 amino acids. CDR3 DNA sequence: TGTGCCAGCAGTGAAGGATCAAGGGGCTATGGCTACACCTTC. Translation: CASSEGSRGYGYTF.